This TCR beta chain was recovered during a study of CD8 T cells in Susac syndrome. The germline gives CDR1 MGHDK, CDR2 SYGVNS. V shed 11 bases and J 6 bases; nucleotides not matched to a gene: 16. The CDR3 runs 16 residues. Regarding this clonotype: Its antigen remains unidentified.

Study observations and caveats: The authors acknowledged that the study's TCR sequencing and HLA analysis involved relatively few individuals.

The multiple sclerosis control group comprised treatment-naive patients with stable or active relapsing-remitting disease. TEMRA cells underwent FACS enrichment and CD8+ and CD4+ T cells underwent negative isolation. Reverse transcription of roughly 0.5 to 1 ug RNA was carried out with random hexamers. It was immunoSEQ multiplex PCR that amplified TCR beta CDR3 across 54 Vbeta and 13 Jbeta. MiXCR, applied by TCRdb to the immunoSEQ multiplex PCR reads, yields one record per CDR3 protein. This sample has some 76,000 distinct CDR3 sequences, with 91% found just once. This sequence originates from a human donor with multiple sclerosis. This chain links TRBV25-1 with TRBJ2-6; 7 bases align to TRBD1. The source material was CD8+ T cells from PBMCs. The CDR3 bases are TGTGCCCGCAAACCGAGGGACAGACCTAAGGCCAACGTCCTGACTTTC. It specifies CARKPRDRPKANVLTF.